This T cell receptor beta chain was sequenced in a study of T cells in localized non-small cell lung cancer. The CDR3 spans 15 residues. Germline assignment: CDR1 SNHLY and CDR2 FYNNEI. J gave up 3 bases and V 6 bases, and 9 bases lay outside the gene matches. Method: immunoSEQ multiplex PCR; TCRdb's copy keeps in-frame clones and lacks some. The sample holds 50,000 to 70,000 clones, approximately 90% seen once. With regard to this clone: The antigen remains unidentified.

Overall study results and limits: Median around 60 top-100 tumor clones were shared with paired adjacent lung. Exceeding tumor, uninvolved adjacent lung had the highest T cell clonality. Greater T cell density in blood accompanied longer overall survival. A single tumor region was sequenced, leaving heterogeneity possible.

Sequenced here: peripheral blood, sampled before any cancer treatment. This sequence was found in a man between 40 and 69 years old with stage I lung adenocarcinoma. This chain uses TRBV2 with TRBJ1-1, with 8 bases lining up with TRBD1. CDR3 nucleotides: TGTGCCAGCAGAGCCTGGACAGGGCGGTACACTGAAGCTTTCTTT. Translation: CASRAWTGRYTEAFF.